Described below is a single T cell receptor (beta chain) sequence and its context. This clone was detected only a few times. This receptor's antigen is unknown. No base quality information exists; no much larger clone differs at one position. These data originate in a study of metastatic and nonmetastatic thyroid tumors (TCRdb year 2020). Broadly, across the study: The researchers compared repertoires between peripheral blood samples and tumor or nodule tissue samples from patients with malignant or benign thyroid disease.

The CDR3 sequence holds 15 residues, the cysteine and phenylalanine included. The retained sequence is limited to the CDR3, 45 bases, with the frame set at the first base. Looking up the germline V gene (reference sequence) yields CDR1 MNHEY and CDR2 SMNVEV. V and J are trimmed by 2 bases and 5 bases, and the gene matches miss 5 bases of the junction. No treatment had been received by any patient before thyroid surgery. Patient clinical samples collected from about 2012 to 2018 were retrospectively analysed using T-cell receptor beta sequencing. Library method: PCR. The reads were generated on an Illumina HiSeq 4000. High-throughput sequencing was used to profile the TCR beta-chain CDR3 region of every patient. In the authors' own workflow: CDR3 differences across clinicopathological groups were used to build a classifier for discriminating distant-metastatic papillary thyroid cancer patients. To measure repertoire diversity the researchers used the Shannon index, while the Morisita-Horn index served to gauge how similar the tumor and blood repertoires were. TCRdb handled the public reads itself, with Q25 trimming in fastp and clone calling in MiXCR, and kept productive beta chains. TCRdb, rather than the study authors, made the V and J calls. The sample table contains tens of thousands of clones; only one count was recorded for around a third of them. The top ten clonotypes cover around 15% of the sample.

The paper's findings and limits, for the study overall: TCR beta diversity was reported as significantly higher in malignant tumors than in benign nodules, in both blood and tumor samples.

Sequenced: tumor tissue. The receptor was derived from a female donor with papillary thyroid cancer or a benign thyroid nodule (not recorded which). Some clones in this sample may be carry-over from other donors' samples. The sequence links TRBV27 to TRBJ2-2; a stretch of 7 junction bases matches TRBD2. The CDR3 here reads CASSLGRAGTGELFF. Read as DNA, the sequence is TGTGCCAGCAGTTTAGGGAGGGCGGGGACCGGGGAGCTGTTTTTT.